These 20 T cell receptor beta chains originate from one sample sequenced in a study of graft-versus-host responses after intestinal transplantation. Antigens of these TCRs are unknown. Clones were sequenced by immunoSEQ multiplex PCR, and TCRdb holds only the in-frame ones, with some missing. The sample lists over 65,000 clones, approximately 89% occurring once. The input for sequencing was unstimulated CD8+ T cells sorted from spleen or lymph node cells, taken before transplant. The receptors stem from a human donor who was the organ donor for an intestinal transplant.

In this sample, this clone turned up once. The chain carries TRBV29-1 and TRBJ2-1, with 7 bases that match TRBD1. Germline V gene lookup returns CDR1 SQVTM and CDR2 ANQGSEA. V shed 6 bases and J 2 bases; nucleotides not matched to a gene: 13. The CDR3 is made up of 16 amino acids. CDR3 sequence: CSVPPTGTDPYNEQFF. CDR3 DNA: TGCAGCGTCCCCCCGACAGGGACGGACCCCTACAATGAGCAGTTCTTC.

The table lists this clone with a count of one. The gene calls are TRBV11-2 and TRBJ2-3; 10 bases map to TRBD2. The CDR3 is 16 residues long. Germline V gene lookup returns CDR1 SGHAT and CDR2 FQNNGV. Losses at the gene ends were 2 bases for V and 3 bases for J; bases not matched to a gene: 5. The CDR3 protein is CASSLTLAGVTDTQYF. In DNA, the CDR3 is TGTGCCAGCAGCTTAACCCTAGCGGGAGTGACAGATACGCAGTATTTT.

The CDR3 spells CASSQGTSGVETQYF. The CDR3, as DNA: TGCGCCAGCAGCCAAGGAACGTCAGGGGTAGAGACCCAGTACTTC. The rearrangement links TRBV4-1 to TRBJ2-5, with D possibly TRBD1 on 6 matching bases. The V end lost 1 base, the J end lost 4 bases, and 13 bases lay between the germline ends. From germline, CDR1 is MGHRA and CDR2 YSYEKL. The CDR3 consists of 15 residues.

This rearrangement joins TRBV6-5 to TRBJ2-5, with D unresolved. Looked up from germline, CDR1 is MNHEY and CDR2 is SVGAGI. V lost 5 bases, J lost 0 bases, and 10 bases lay in between. There are 14 residues in the CDR3. The CDR3 region has the DNA TGTGCCAGCAGTGACACATCGGACCAAGAGACCCAGTACTTC. Residues: CASSDTSDQETQYF.

The rearrangement joins TRBV4-2 to TRBJ2-7; TRBD1 aligns across 8 bases. Germline V gene lookup returns CDR1 LGHNA and CDR2 YNFKEQ. CDR3 length equals 15 residues. V lost 6 bases and J lost 4; bases outside the gene matches: 11. The CDR3 here is CASSYGAGGQYEQYF. In DNA form, the CDR3 reads TGTGCCAGCAGTTACGGGGCAGGGGGCCAGTACGAGCAGTACTTC.

J is TRBJ2-3 and V is TRBV9; TRBD1 might be the D (6 bases). The V and J ends lost 4 bases and 0 bases respectively, with 15 bases between them. The germline CDR1 and CDR2 sequences are SGDLS and YYNGEE. This CDR3 is built from 16 residues. As DNA, the CDR3 is TGTGCCAGCAGCCCCCACAGGGACCTGAGCACAGATACGCAGTATTTT. Amino acids: CASSPHRDLSTDTQYF.

The J gene is TRBJ2-4, the V gene TRBV9, with D unclear. Trimming removed 0 bases from V and 0 bases from J, with 10 bases in between. The germline gives CDR1 SGDLS, CDR2 YYNGEE. The CDR3 sequence is 16 residues long. The CDR3 nucleotides are TGTGCCAGCAGCGTAGATAACCGACTAGCCAAAAACATTCAGTACTTC. Translation: CASSVDNRLAKNIQYF. The variable domain in full, with the rest retrieved from reference TRBV9 and TRBJ2-4, is DSGVTQTPKHLITATGQRVTLRCSPRSGDLSVYWYQQSLDQGLQFLIQYYNGEERAKGNILERFSAQQFPDLHSELNLSSLELGDSALYFCASSVDNRLAKNIQYFGAGTRLSVL.

The rearrangement links TRBV4-1 to TRBJ2-5; possibly TRBD1 or TRBD2 for D (6 bases each). V gave up 4 bases and J gave up 6 bases, with 15 bases separating them. In germline, CDR1 is MGHRA, CDR2 YSYEKL. The CDR3 covers 14 residues. The CDR3 DNA reads TGCGCCAGCAGCCCCCCAGTAGGGGGGCAGACCCAGTACTTC. It translates to CASSPPVGGQTQYF.

This chain links TRBV5-1 with TRBJ2-5; D not resolved. The DNA end favors TRBJ2-7, so the J call may be wrong. Per the germline V gene, CDR1 is SGHRS and CDR2 is YFSETQ. This CDR3 has 12 amino acids. The DNA of the CDR3 is TGCGCCAGCAGCTTGGAGTCGGACGAGCAGTACTTC. This translates into CASSLESDEQYF.

This chain links TRBV5-8 with TRBJ2-2; D is possibly TRBD1 (6 bases). This CDR3 is built from 15 residues. From germline, CDR1 is SGHTS and CDR2 YDEGEE. V was clipped by 4 bases and J by 6 bases, with 16 bases between them. The CDR3: CASSEFTGMAGELFF. CDR3 nucleotide sequence: TGTGCCAGCAGCGAGTTCACAGGGATGGCCGGGGAGCTGTTTTTT.

The genes are TRBV10-3 and TRBJ2-3, with 8 nucleotides matching TRBD2. The germline gives CDR1 ENHRY, CDR2 SYGVKD. With 0 bases clipped from V and 0 bases from J, the junction kept 14 bases outside the gene matches. The length of the CDR3 is 20 residues. This chain's CDR3 is CAISESFSPTSGISTDTQYF. The CDR3 region has the DNA TGTGCCATCAGTGAGTCCTTCTCCCCTACTAGCGGCATAAGCACAGATACGCAGTATTTT.

The rearrangement links TRBV5-4 to TRBJ1-1; unclear D gene. Germline V lookup: CDR1 SGHNT, CDR2 YYREEE (reference sequence). The V and J ends lost 0 bases and 0 bases respectively, with 9 bases between them. The length of the CDR3 is 15 residues. The CDR3 loop is CASSLDPGLNTEAFF. DNA of the CDR3: TGTGCCAGCAGCTTGGATCCGGGTCTGAACACTGAAGCTTTCTTT.

The chain is built from TRBV9 and TRBJ2-1, with 10 nucleotides matching TRBD2. CDR1 SGDLS and CDR2 YYNGEE come from the germline V gene. With 2 bases clipped from V and 4 bases from J, the junction kept 3 bases outside the gene matches. The CDR3 runs to 15 residues. The CDR3 region has the DNA TGTGCCAGCAGCGTGGTAGCGGGGGGTTACAATGAGCAGTTCTTC. Translation: CASSVVAGGYNEQFF. Using reference TRBV9 and TRBJ2-1 for the parts outside the CDR3, the full variable domain is DSGVTQTPKHLITATGQRVTLRCSPRSGDLSVYWYQQSLDQGLQFLIQYYNGEERAKGNILERFSAQQFPDLHSELNLSSLELGDSALYFCASSVVAGGYNEQFFGPGTRLTVL.

The V call is TRBV30, the J call TRBJ1-1, with a possible D match to TRBD1 (6 bases). This CDR3 contains 15 residues. V lost 1 base and J 0 bases, leaving 12 bases between the germline ends. From germline, CDR1 is GTSNPN and CDR2 SVGIG (reference sequence). This chain's CDR3 is CAWSALQGMNTEAFF. The DNA for the CDR3 is TGTGCCTGGAGTGCCCTACAGGGTATGAACACTGAAGCTTTCTTT.

The chain couples TRBV12-5 to TRBJ1-3; 7 positions agree with TRBD1. The V gene end was trimmed by 2 bases and the J gene end by 3 bases; junction bases not matched to a gene: 7. The germline gives CDR1 LGHNT, CDR2 FRNRAP. The CDR3 extends over 16 amino acids. The CDR3 spells CASGLLTGRSGNTIYF. CDR3 in DNA: TGTGCTAGTGGTTTGCTGACAGGGAGGAGTGGAAACACCATATATTTT.

On this clone itself: The same CDR3 also results from other DNA sequences found in this sample. The chain carries TRBV7-2 and TRBJ1-1, with D tentatively TRBD1 (6 bases). V shed 7 bases and J shed 1 base, with 16 bases lying between them. The germline V gene encodes CDR1 SGHTA and CDR2 FQGNSA. This CDR3 is built from 15 residues. CDR3 nucleotide sequence: TGTGCCAGCACGTCTCTAGGGGGTTGGAACACTGAAGCTTTCTTT. This gives the protein CASTSLGGWNTEAFF.

The chain couples TRBV27 to TRBJ2-5, with D possibly matching TRBD2 (5 bases). V lost 4 bases and J lost 1, with 19 bases in between. The length of the CDR3 is 17 residues. The V gene's germline CDR1 is MNHEY and CDR2 SMNVEV (reference sequence). The CDR3 coding sequence is TGTGCCAGCAGTTCGACTAACTCCGCTTTACGCCAAGAGACCCAGTACTTC. As protein: CASSSTNSALRQETQYF.

V and J are TRBV9 and TRBJ2-5; 8 bases map to TRBD2. Per germline, CDR1 SGDLS and CDR2 YYNGEE. This CDR3 has 15 residues. J gave up 1 base and V 0 bases, and 2 bases lay outside the gene matches. The CDR3 is CASSVGTSGQETQYF. The CDR3 region has the DNA TGTGCCAGCAGCGTAGGCACTAGCGGCCAAGAGACCCAGTACTTC.

The chain recombines TRBV6-1 with TRBJ2-7; D unresolved. CDR1 and CDR2 from the germline V gene are MNHNS and SASEGT. The length of the CDR3 is 11 residues. Trimming took off 10 bases at V and 5 bases at J, with 12 bases between the two ends. The CDR3 DNA follows: TGTGCCACTTCGGAGTCCCACGAGCAGTACTTC. Translated, it gives CATSESHEQYF.

V usage is TRBV5-6 and J usage is TRBJ2-1, with D perhaps TRBD2 (5 bases). Germline V CDR1 and CDR2: SGHDT, YYEEEE. Trimming shortened V by 3 bases and J by 3 bases, and 10 bases separated the two germline ends. This CDR3 is built from 14 residues. CDR3 in DNA: TGTGCCAGCAGCTGGGAGACTGACTACAATGAGCAGTTCTTC. Protein: CASSWETDYNEQFF.